These 13 T cell receptor beta chains were all obtained from the same sample, sequenced in a study of identical twins' blood T cells. TCRdb reanalysed the 5' RACE reads using MiXCR and keeps one entry per CDR3 protein. The data contain 400,000 or so distinct CDR3 sequences, 25% to 35% of them singletons. Sequenced input: PBMCs. The origin of the receptors is a woman aged 18-49 years in good health.

The rearrangement uses TRBV20-1 and TRBJ2-3; D is unresolved. Germline assignment: CDR1 DFQATT and CDR2 SNEGSKA (reference sequence). Trimming took off 4 bases at V and 3 bases at J, with 8 bases between the two ends. The CDR3 is 12 residues long. CDR3 sequence (DNA): TGCAGTGCTATAAAGATTACAGATACGCAGTATTTT. Its translation: CSAIKITDTQYF.

This clonotype was recorded at least ten times. The chain uses TRBV29-1 and TRBJ2-1; D assignment may be TRBD1 or TRBD2 (5 bases each). The CDR3 contains 12 residues. Germline CDR1 SQVTM, CDR2 ANQGSEA. V was pared by 7 bases and J by 5 bases, with 12 bases between. Here the CDR3 DNA reads TGCAGCGGGGACCAGCACAACAATGAGCAGTTCTTC. Protein product: CSGDQHNNEQFF.

In this sample, this clonotype turned up a few times. This chain joins TRBV7-9 and TRBJ1-2, with D unresolved. V was clipped by 5 bases and J by 4 bases, with 17 bases between them. CDR3 length equals 15 residues. The germline V gene encodes CDR1 SEHNR and CDR2 FQNEAQ (reference sequence). The CDR3 nucleotides read TGTGCCAGCAGCCCGCCGCCTCCTAAGGGCTATGGCTACACCTTC. This codes for CASSPPPPKGYGYTF. Filled out from reference TRBV7-9 and TRBJ1-2, the complete variable domain reads DTGVSQNPRHKITKRGQNVTFRCDPISEHNRLYWYRQTLGQGPEFLTYFQNEAQLEKSRLLSDRFSAERPKGSFSTLEIQRTEQGDSAMYLCASSPPPPKGYGYTFGSGTRLTVV.

This clonotype was detected once. This chain joins TRBV19 and TRBJ1-2, with D perhaps TRBD1 (5 bases). Trimming took off 7 bases at V and 1 base at J, with 16 bases between the two ends. Germline V gene lookup returns CDR1 LNHDA and CDR2 SQIVND (reference sequence). The CDR3 sequence is 15 residues long. CDR3 loop: CASTHRGGGNYGYTF. CDR3 DNA: TGTGCCAGTACCCACCGGGGCGGCGGTAACTATGGCTACACCTTC.

The chain couples TRBV7-3 to TRBJ1-1; D call uncertain. The CDR3 covers 13 residues. Germline V gene sequence: CDR1 SGHTA, CDR2 FQGTGA. V was trimmed by 4 bases and J by 6 bases, leaving 12 bases between them. The CDR3 sequence: CASSYGWESEAFF. The CDR3 nucleotides are TGTGCCAGCAGCTACGGATGGGAGTCTGAAGCTTTCTTT. The entire variable domain, with the rest obtained from reference TRBV7-3 and TRBJ1-1, is as follows: GAGVSQTPSNKVTEKGKYVELRCDPISGHTALYWYRQSLGQGPEFLIYFQGTGAADDSGLPNDRFFAVRPEGSVSTLKIQRTERGDSAVYLCASSYGWESEAFFGQGTRLTVV.

The rearrangement uses TRBV5-1 and TRBJ1-4; D is ambiguous. The CDR3 has 14 residues. The ends were cut back, 7 bases at V and 0 bases at J, with 10 bases in the middle. In germline, CDR1 is SGHRS, CDR2 YFSETQ. The CDR3 sequence is CASQETTTNEKLFF. The CDR3 bases are TGCGCCAGCCAGGAGACAACAACTAATGAAAAACTGTTTTTT.

This clonotype turned up a few times. The chain recombines TRBV20-1 with TRBJ2-5; 8 bases are shared with TRBD2. CDR3 length equals 13 residues. Losses at the gene ends were 3 bases for V and 5 bases for J; bases not matched to a gene: 5. Germline V gene lookup returns CDR1 DFQATT and CDR2 SNEGSKA (reference sequence). CDR3 region: CSASLTSDETQYF. In nucleotides, the CDR3 is TGCAGTGCTAGCCTGACTAGCGATGAGACCCAGTACTTC.

The chain combines TRBV20-1 with TRBJ2-3, with 12 bases matching TRBD2. The V gene's germline CDR1 is DFQATT and CDR2 SNEGSKA (reference sequence). This CDR3 spans 15 amino acids. V gave up 5 bases and J gave up 1 base; unmatched junction bases: 4. Here the CDR3 reads CSAPRLAGGTDTQYF. For the CDR3, the DNA is TGCAGTGCTCCTCGACTAGCGGGGGGCACAGATACGCAGTATTTT.

V gene TRBV14 combines with J gene TRBJ1-2, with 7 positions matching TRBD1. CDR3 size: 15 residues. Germline V CDR1 and CDR2: SGHDN, FVKESK. V lost 3 bases to trimming and J lost 4 bases; unmatched junction nucleotides: 8. The CDR3 is CASSQVVGGAYGYTF. The CDR3 DNA reads TGTGCCAGCAGCCAGGTGGTAGGGGGCGCCTATGGCTACACCTTC.

V is TRBV2 and J is TRBJ1-4; D call uncertain. Between the trimmed V and J ends, which lost 4 bases and 7 bases, there was a span of 7 bases. The germline gives CDR1 SNHLY, CDR2 FYNNEI. The CDR3 runs to 12 residues. CDR3 sequence reads: CASSGRSEKLFF. DNA of the CDR3: TGTGCCAGCAGTGGTAGGAGTGAAAAACTGTTTTTT.

This clonotype was observed a few times. The V and J genes are TRBV11-2 and TRBJ2-5; D unclear. Germline V gene lookup returns CDR1 SGHAT and CDR2 FQNNGV. This CDR3 is built from 14 residues. The ends were cut back, 3 bases at V and 0 bases at J, with 8 bases in the middle. CDR3 residues: CASSLRRNQETQYF. The DNA for the CDR3 is TGTGCCAGCAGCTTGCGACGGAACCAAGAGACCCAGTACTTC.

This clonotype turned up a few times. The chain is built from TRBV10-3 and TRBJ2-7, with a tentative D call TRBD1 (6 bases). Germline lookup yields CDR1 ENHRY and CDR2 SYGVKD. This CDR3 has 12 residues. V was clipped by 8 bases and J by 4 bases, with 12 bases between them. CDR3: CAIGGEGYEQYF. The CDR3 nucleotides are TGTGCCATCGGGGGCGAAGGATACGAGCAGTACTTC.

V and J are TRBV29-1 and TRBJ1-1; D gene uncertain. CDR3 size: 13 residues. Trimming left V 6 bases short and J 5 bases short, with 16 bases between. In germline, CDR1 is SQVTM, CDR2 ANQGSEA. CDR3 region: CSVYRDQKTEAFF. The CDR3 nucleotides are TGCAGCGTCTATCGGGATCAAAAAACTGAAGCTTTCTTT.